The present T cell receptor (beta chain) was sequenced within a study of early T cells in non-severe SARS-CoV-2 infection. Study-level information: RNA in bulk from unsorted whole blood was sequenced, and chains were unpaired. Study-wide results and caveats: Matching against VDJdb likely underestimated virus-specific expansions, favoring anti-spike CD8.

Unique molecular identifiers tagged individual cDNA molecules. TCRdb reanalysed the 5' RACE reads using MiXCR and keeps one entry per CDR3 protein. The sample lists approximately 64,000 distinct CDR3 sequences, just over 20% occurring once. CDR3 length equals 16 residues. From germline, CDR1 is MGHRA and CDR2 YSYEKL. Trimming cost V 1 base and J 0 bases, with 12 bases left between them. This clonotype was picked up a small number of times. Its antigen remains unknown. The genes are TRBV4-1 and TRBJ1-2, with D tentatively TRBD1 (5 bases). This TCR derives from an adult who was a healthcare worker with PCR-confirmed SARS-CoV-2 infection or an uninfected control (not recorded which). The source material was whole blood, sampled at baseline. The CDR3 DNA reads as TGCGCCAGCAGCCAAGCTTGGCAGGGAGCTAACTATGGCTACACCTTC. This translates into CASSQAWQGANYGYTF.